One and the same sample provided the 5 T cell receptor beta chains below, sequenced in a study of cytomegalovirus exposure and HLA in healthy donors. Both 60 Vbeta primers and 13 Jbeta primers went into the PCR. The method was immunoSEQ multiplex PCR; TCRdb's version includes in-frame clones alone and lacks a portion of them. The profile shows under 200,000 clones, about nine tenths of them singletons. Sequencing was done on a sample of PBMCs. The receptor source for this set is a boy under 10 years old in good health and CMV-seronegative.

V and J are TRBV6-1 and TRBJ2-2; TRBD1 agrees at 8 bases. After removal of 7 bases from V and 1 base from J, the junction contained 5 bases not matched to a gene. Germline loops: CDR1 MNHNS, CDR2 SASEGT. There are 15 residues in the CDR3. The CDR3 nucleotides are TGTGCCAGCACCCAGGGGGCGGGGAACACCGGGGAGCTGTTTTTT. Translation: CASTQGAGNTGELFF.

The chain carries TRBV7-9 and TRBJ2-7; 9 positions match TRBD1. From germline, CDR1 is SEHNR and CDR2 FQNEAQ (reference sequence). The CDR3 is made up of 17 amino acids. J gave up 4 bases and V 5 bases, and 15 bases lay outside the gene matches. The CDR3, as DNA: TGTGCCAGCAGCCCCAAGGTGGGACAGGGTACCCCATACGAGCAGTACTTC. Its protein is CASSPKVGQGTPYEQYF.

This chain connects TRBV30 to TRBJ1-1; D uncertain. Germline V gene lookup returns CDR1 GTSNPN and CDR2 SVGIG (reference sequence). V lost 3 bases and J lost 5, with 7 bases in between. The CDR3 sequence is 11 residues long. In DNA form, the CDR3 reads TGTGCCTGGAGGCGAGGGACTGAAGCTTTCTTT. This encodes CAWRRGTEAFF. Drawing the rest from reference TRBV30 and TRBJ1-1, the complete variable domain is SQTIHQWPATLVQPVGSPLSLECTVEGTSNPNLYWYRQAAGRGLQLLFYSVGIGQISSEVPQNLSASRPQDRQFILSSKKLLLSDSGFYLCAWRRGTEAFFGQGTRLTVV.

The V and J genes are TRBV6-1 and TRBJ1-2; TRBD1 agrees at 8 bases. In germline, CDR1 is MNHNS, CDR2 SASEGT. After removal of 3 bases from V and 4 bases from J, the junction contained 7 bases not matched to a gene. The length of the CDR3 is 15 residues. As DNA, the CDR3 is TGTGCCAGCAGTGACCCGCGGACAGGGACCTATGGCTACACCTTC. The encoded protein is CASSDPRTGTYGYTF.

The V call is TRBV5-4, the J call TRBJ2-7, with a possible D match to TRBD2 (5 bases). The germline gives CDR1 SGHNT, CDR2 YYREEE (reference sequence). The CDR3 sequence is 14 residues long. The V and J ends lost 4 bases and 2 bases respectively, with 13 bases between them. The CDR3 DNA reads TGTGCCAGCAGCCTCGACGCGGGCACCTACGAGCAGTACTTC. This sequence encodes CASSLDAGTYEQYF.